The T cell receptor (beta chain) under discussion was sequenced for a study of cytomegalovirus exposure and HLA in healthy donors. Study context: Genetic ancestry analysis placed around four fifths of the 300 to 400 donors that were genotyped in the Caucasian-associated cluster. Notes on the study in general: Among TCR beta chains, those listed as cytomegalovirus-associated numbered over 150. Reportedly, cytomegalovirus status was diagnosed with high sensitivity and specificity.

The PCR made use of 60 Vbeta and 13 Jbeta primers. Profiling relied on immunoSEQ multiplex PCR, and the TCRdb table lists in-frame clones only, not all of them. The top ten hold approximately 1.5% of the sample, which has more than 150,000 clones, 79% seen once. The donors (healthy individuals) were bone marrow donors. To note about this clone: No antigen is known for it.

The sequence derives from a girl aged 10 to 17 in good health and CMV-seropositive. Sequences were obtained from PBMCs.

As DNA, the CDR3 is TGTGCCAGCAGCCGGCTGGGGACAGCCGCTGGAAACACCATATATTTT. It translates to CASSRLGTAAGNTIYF. The chain is built from TRBV14 and TRBJ1-3; 7 nucleotides line up with TRBD1. J lost 2 bases, V lost 4 bases, and 8 bases had no gene match. The CDR3 runs to 16 residues. Looked up from germline, CDR1 is SGHDN and CDR2 is FVKESK.